The rows below give T cell receptor beta chains drawn from one sample of a study of cytomegalovirus exposure and HLA in healthy donors. Profiled with immunoSEQ multiplex PCR; TCRdb holds only in-frame clones, not every one. The sample has under 100,000 clones, 96% seen once; the top ten hold 0.78%. Sequenced material: PBMCs. The receptors were sampled from a young man in good health and CMV-seronegative. CDR3s include the opening cysteine and the closing phenylalanine or tryptophan. D genes are given only for firm matches. Clone size is not always given. Where it is, it says once, few, many or a class for expanded clones.

clone_size j_call d_call v_call cdr3_aa cdr3_nt
. TRBJ2-1 TRBD2 TRBV10-1 CASSEKTSGRADEQFF TGCGCCAGCAGTGAGAAGACTAGCGGGAGGGCCGATGAGCAGTTCTTC
. TRBJ1-6 . TRBV27 CASSLPIGGGNSPLHF TGTGCCAGCAGTTTACCCATTGGGGGGGGCAATTCACCCCTCCACTTT
. TRBJ2-1 TRBD2 TRBV4-1 CASSLRAYSGRADRRNEQFF TGCGCCAGCAGCCTGAGGGCCTATAGCGGGAGGGCTGATCGGCGCAATGAGCAGTTCTTC
. TRBJ2-5 TRBD2 TRBV5-4 CASSGGLAGVWVDETQYF TGTGCCAGCAGCGGGGGACTAGCGGGAGTATGGGTGGACGAGACCCAGTACTTC
. TRBJ2-3 . TRBV19 CASSIGAGKPTDTQYF TGTGCCAGTAGTATAGGGGCCGGGAAACCCACAGATACGCAGTATTTT
. TRBJ1-5 TRBD1 TRBV2 CASSEAHGQGQPQHF TGTGCCAGCAGTGAAGCCCACGGACAGGGCCAGCCCCAGCATTTT
. TRBJ1-1 . TRBV4-1 CASTPRYSGAEAFF TGCGCCAGCACCCCCAGGTATAGTGGCGCTGAAGCTTTCTTT
. TRBJ2-1 TRBD1 TRBV10-3 CAISDQGQSQQFF TGTGCCATCAGTGACCAGGGACAGAGCCAGCAGTTCTTC
. TRBJ1-1 . TRBV2 CASSRDMNTEAFF TGTGCCAGCAGCAGGGACATGAACACTGAAGCTTTCTTT
. TRBJ1-5 . TRBV25-1 CASSAGEGGNQPQHF TGTGCCAGCAGTGCAGGAGAGGGGGGCAATCAGCCCCAGCATTTT
. TRBJ2-5 . TRBV19 CASSMSLGPQYF TGTGCCAGTAGTATGTCCTTGGGGCCGCAGTACTTC
. TRBJ1-1 . TRBV7-2 CASSHRIGRDTEAFF TGTGCCAGCAGCCACAGAATCGGGCGGGACACTGAAGCTTTCTTT
. TRBJ1-5 TRBD1 TRBV9 CASSGGQGNQPQHF TGTGCCAGCAGCGGCGGACAGGGGAATCAGCCCCAGCATTTT
. TRBJ2-7 . TRBV7-9 CASSSRGTWEQYF TGTGCCAGCTCTTCGCGCGGGACTTGGGAGCAGTACTTC
. TRBJ1-5 . TRBV28 CASSPTHGGNQPQHF TGTGCCAGCAGTCCGACCCACGGGGGCAATCAGCCCCAGCATTTT
. TRBJ2-1 . TRBV19 CASSIGGGMGNEQFF TGTGCCAGTAGTATTGGCGGCGGGATGGGGAATGAGCAGTTCTTC
. TRBJ1-1 . TRBV19 CASSTGQLEAFF TGTGCCAGTAGTACCGGACAGCTTGAAGCTTTCTTT
. TRBJ2-1 TRBD1 TRBV19 CATQGQDLNEQFF TGTGCCACCCAAGGACAGGACCTAAATGAGCAGTTCTTC
. TRBJ1-2 . TRBV6-5 CASSYRTDYGYTF TGTGCCAGCAGTTACCGGACAGACTATGGCTACACCTTC
few TRBJ2-1 . TRBV4-1 CATVESGLKFF TGCGCCACCGTAGAGTCGGGGTTAAAGTTCTTC
. TRBJ1-2 . TRBV6-1 CASSEPLTVVNYGYTF TGTGCCAGCAGTGAACCGTTGACAGTGGTCAACTATGGCTACACCTTC
. TRBJ1-1 . TRBV4-1 CASSQGFGTIAFF TGCGCCAGCAGCCAAGGCTTCGGGACTATCGCTTTCTTT
. TRBJ2-7 . TRBV30 CAWSAEYRVAEQYF TGTGCCTGGAGTGCCGAATACAGGGTCGCCGAGCAGTACTTC
. TRBJ2-7 TRBD2 TRBV5-8 CASSFRGLAETSYEQYF TGTGCCAGCAGCTTCCGGGGACTAGCGGAAACCTCCTACGAGCAGTACTTC
. TRBJ1-4 TRBD1 TRBV28 CASRLRSYRGREKLFF TGTGCCAGCAGACTACGGAGTTACAGGGGGCGCGAAAAACTGTTTTTT
. TRBJ1-2 . TRBV12-5 CASGRATGIIYGYTF TGTGCTAGTGGGCGGGCGACAGGTATTATCTATGGCTACACCTTC
. TRBJ2-1 TRBD2 TRBV13 CASSLYGTSGNEQFF TGTGCCAGCAGCTTATACGGGACTAGCGGCAATGAGCAGTTCTTC
. TRBJ2-1 TRBD2 TRBV29-1 CSVDIAGVYNEQFF TGCAGCGTTGACATAGCGGGAGTCTACAATGAGCAGTTCTTC
. TRBJ1-2 . TRBV7-9 CASSLAGASDFGYTF TGTGCCAGCAGCTTAGCGGGGGCATCGGACTTTGGCTACACCTTC
. TRBJ2-3 TRBD2 TRBV9 CASSGNSGRDTDTQYF TGTGCCAGCAGCGGAAATAGCGGGAGGGACACAGATACGCAGTATTTT
. TRBJ2-1 TRBD2 TRBV5-1 CASSDTSGSNEQFF TGCGCCAGCAGCGATACTAGCGGGAGCAATGAGCAGTTCTTC
. TRBJ2-3 TRBD2 TRBV28 CASSLSAGDRNTQYF TGTGCCAGCAGTTTATCAGCGGGAGATAGAAATACGCAGTATTTT